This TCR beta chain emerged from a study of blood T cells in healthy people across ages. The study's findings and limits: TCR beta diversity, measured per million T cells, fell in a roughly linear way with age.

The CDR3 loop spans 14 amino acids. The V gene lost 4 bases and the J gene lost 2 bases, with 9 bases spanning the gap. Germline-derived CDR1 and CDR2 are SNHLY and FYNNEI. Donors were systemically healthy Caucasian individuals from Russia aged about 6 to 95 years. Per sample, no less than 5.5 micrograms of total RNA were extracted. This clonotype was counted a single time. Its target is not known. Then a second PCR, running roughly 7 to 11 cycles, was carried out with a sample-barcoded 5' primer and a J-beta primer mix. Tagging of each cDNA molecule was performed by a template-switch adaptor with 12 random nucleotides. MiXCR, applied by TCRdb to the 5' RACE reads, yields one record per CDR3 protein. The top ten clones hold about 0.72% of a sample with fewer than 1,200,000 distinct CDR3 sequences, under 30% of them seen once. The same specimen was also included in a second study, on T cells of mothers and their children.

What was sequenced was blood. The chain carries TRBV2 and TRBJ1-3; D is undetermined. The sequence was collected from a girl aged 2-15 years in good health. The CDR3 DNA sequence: TGTGCCAGCAGTGCGCGAGCAGCTGGAAACACCATATATTTT. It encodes CASSARAAGNTIYF. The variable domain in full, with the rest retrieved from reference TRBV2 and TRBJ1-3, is EPEVTQTPSHQVTQMGQEVILRCVPISNHLYFYWYRQILGQKVEFLVSFYNNEISEKSEIFDDQFSVERPDGSNFTLKIRSTKLEDSAMYFCASSARAAGNTIYFGEGSWLTVV.